Below, one TCR beta chain is given with its context. Its antigen is unknown. Germline loops: CDR1 SGHTA, CDR2 FQGNSA. The CDR3 consists of 15 residues. J lost 0 bases, V lost 8 bases, and 8 bases had no gene match. There were healthy Caucasian individuals from Russia, aged roughly 6 to 100, serving as donors. The data belong to a study of blood T cells in healthy people across ages. Then a second PCR, running about 6 to 12 cycles, was carried out with a sample-barcoded 5' primer and a J-beta primer mix. Via MiXCR, TCRdb re-called the 5' RACE reads, giving one row per CDR3 protein. The repertoire holds roughly 1.9 million distinct CDR3 sequences, roughly 43% seen once, with roughly 23% in the top ten. General study results and limits: In long-lived donors, naive CD4+ cell counts and diversity exceeded those of aged donors.

Sequencing was done on a sample of blood. V is TRBV7-2 and J is TRBJ2-7; 9 bases match TRBD1. This receptor was taken from a human donor in good health. As DNA, the CDR3 is TGTGCCAGCGGGTCTCCGGACAGGGGCTCCTACGAGCAGTACTTC. Its protein product is CASGSPDRGSYEQYF.